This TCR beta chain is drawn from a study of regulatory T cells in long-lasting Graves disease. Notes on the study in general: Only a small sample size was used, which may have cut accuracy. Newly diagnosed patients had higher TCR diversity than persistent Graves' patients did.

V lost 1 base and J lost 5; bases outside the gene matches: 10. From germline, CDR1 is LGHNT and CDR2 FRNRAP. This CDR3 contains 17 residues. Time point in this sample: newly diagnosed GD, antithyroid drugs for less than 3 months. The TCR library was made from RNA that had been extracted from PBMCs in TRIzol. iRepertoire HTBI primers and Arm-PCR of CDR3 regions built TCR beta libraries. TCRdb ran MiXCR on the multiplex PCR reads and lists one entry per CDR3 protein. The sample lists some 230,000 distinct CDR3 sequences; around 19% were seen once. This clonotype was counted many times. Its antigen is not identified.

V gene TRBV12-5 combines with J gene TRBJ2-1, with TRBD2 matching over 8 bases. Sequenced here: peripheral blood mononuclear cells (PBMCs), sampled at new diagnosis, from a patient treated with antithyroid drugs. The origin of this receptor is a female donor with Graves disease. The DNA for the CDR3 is TGTGCTAGTGGTTTGGATACCCAACTAGCGGAGCACAATGAGCAGTTCTTC. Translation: CASGLDTQLAEHNEQFF. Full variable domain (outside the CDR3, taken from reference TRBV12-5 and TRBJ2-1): DARVTQTPRHKVTEMGQEVTMRCQPILGHNTVFWYRQTMMQGLELLAYFRNRAPLDDSGMPKDRFSAEMPDATLATLKIQPSEPRDSAVYFCASGLDTQLAEHNEQFFGPGTRLTVL.